This is a list of T cell receptor beta chains from one sample in a study of T-cell reconstitution after alpha-beta-depleted transplantation in children. A single record per CDR3 protein comes from TCRdb applying MiXCR to the PCR reads. The profile shows hundreds of thousands of distinct CDR3 sequences, 15% to 20% of them singletons. The sample consisted of PBMCs from the stem cell graft donor, taken from the stem cell graft. These receptors originate from a human donor who donated a stem cell graft to a child with acute lymphoblastic leukemia. Both conserved end residues are part of each CDR3. Fields, in order: clone size, V gene, J gene, D gene, CDR3 protein, CDR3 DNA. The D gene is left open where the match is weak. The size of a clone is reported for some rows only, either as once, few or many, or as a class for expanded clones.

few	TRBV13	TRBJ2-7	.	CASSPPWGARSYEQYF	TGTGCCAGCAGCCCGCCCTGGGGGGCGCGTTCCTACGAGCAGTACTTC
.	TRBV5-5	TRBJ1-2	TRBD1	CASSFTGTGQNYGYTF	TGTGCCAGCAGCTTTACCGGGACAGGTCAGAACTATGGCTACACCTTC
few	TRBV20-1	TRBJ2-3	TRBD2	CSAIGTSGSYTDTQYF	TGCAGTGCTATAGGGACTAGCGGGAGCTACACAGATACGCAGTATTTT
.	TRBV12-3/TRBV12-4	TRBJ2-1	TRBD2	CASRGGLAMPGPFF	TGTGCCAGCAGGGGGGGACTAGCGATGCCTGGCCCGTTCTTC
.	TRBV29-1	TRBJ1-1	.	CSVDAGTTEAFF	TGCAGCGTTGATGCGGGTACCACTGAAGCTTTCTTT
few	TRBV5-1	TRBJ1-1	TRBD1	CASSLTGQPNTEAFF	TGCGCCAGCAGCTTGACGGGACAGCCGAACACTGAAGCTTTCTTT
.	TRBV27	TRBJ2-7	.	CASSLLPGRYEQYF	TGTGCCAGCAGTTTATTACCGGGCCGGTACGAGCAGTACTTC
.	TRBV7-6	TRBJ2-7	.	CASSYSEAHEQYF	TGTGCCAGCAGCTACTCGGAGGCACACGAGCAGTACTTC
.	TRBV12-3/TRBV12-4	TRBJ2-3	TRBD2	CASSYRDYYTDTQYF	TGTGCCAGCAGCTACCGGGACTATTACACAGATACGCAGTATTTT
.	TRBV27	TRBJ1-4	.	CASSRAGTRIEKLFF	TGTGCCAGCAGCCGAGCCGGGACAAGAATCGAAAAACTGTTTTTT
few	TRBV20-1	TRBJ2-3	TRBD2	CSARDPASGRVDTQYF	TGCAGTGCTAGAGATCCGGCTAGCGGGAGAGTGGATACGCAGTATTTT
few	TRBV4-2	TRBJ2-1	.	CASSATDSYNEQFF	TGTGCCAGCAGCGCTACCGACAGTTACAATGAGCAGTTCTTC
.	TRBV7-9	TRBJ2-3	TRBD2	CASSPVLQRELYTQYF	TGTGCCAGCAGCCCCGTTCTCCAGCGGGAGCTTTATACGCAGTATTTT
.	TRBV20-1	TRBJ1-1	TRBD1	CSARDGTENTEAFF	TGCAGTGCTAGAGACGGGACAGAGAACACTGAAGCTTTCTTT
few	TRBV24-1	TRBJ2-1	TRBD2	CATSDALAGGLGEQFF	TGTGCCACCAGTGACGCACTAGCGGGAGGGCTCGGTGAGCAGTTCTTC
few	TRBV15	TRBJ2-1	.	CATSRGGYNEQFF	TGTGCCACCAGCAGGGGAGGCTACAATGAGCAGTTCTTC
many	TRBV15	TRBJ2-5	TRBD2	CATRGPTSGQETQYF	TGTGCCACCCGCGGTCCAACTAGCGGACAAGAGACCCAGTACTTC
.	TRBV5-1	TRBJ2-2	.	CASSLAGVETGELFF	TGCGCCAGCAGCTTGGCCGGGGTGGAGACCGGGGAGCTGTTTTTT
few	TRBV11-2	TRBJ2-7	TRBD2	CASSPGTSGRLDEQYF	TGTGCCAGCAGCCCCGGGACTAGCGGGAGGCTTGACGAGCAGTACTTC
.	TRBV20-1	TRBJ2-7	TRBD2	CSARWTSGSYEQYF	TGCAGTGCTAGATGGACTAGCGGCTCCTACGAGCAGTACTTC
few	TRBV12-3/TRBV12-4	TRBJ2-5	TRBD2	CASSHRLAAKETQYF	TGTGCCAGCAGTCACCGGCTAGCGGCTAAAGAGACCCAGTACTTC
.	TRBV20-1	TRBJ1-1	.	CSIGGGYGTEAFF	TGCAGCATCGGAGGGGGGTACGGGACTGAAGCTTTCTTT
few	TRBV4-1	TRBJ1-1	.	CASSQTLNTEAFF	TGCGCCAGCAGCCAAACATTGAACACTGAAGCTTTCTTT
few	TRBV5-1	TRBJ2-7	TRBD2	CASSLGLGTVQYF	TGCGCCAGCAGCTTAGGACTAGGAACAGTGCAGTACTTC
few	TRBV5-1	TRBJ2-5	.	CASYSNLKTQYF	TGCGCCAGCTACTCCAATTTGAAGACCCAGTACTTC
.	TRBV6-5	TRBJ2-1	.	CASSRLGNEQFF	TGTGCCAGCAGCCGACTCGGCAATGAGCAGTTCTTC
.	TRBV12-3/TRBV12-4	TRBJ2-7	.	CASSVTRRSYEQYF	TGTGCCAGCAGTGTGACCCGACGCTCCTACGAGCAGTACTTC
few	TRBV3-1	TRBJ2-7	.	CASSLMNYEQYF	TGTGCCAGCAGCCTCATGAACTACGAGCAGTACTTC
.	TRBV5-1	TRBJ2-3	.	CASSGEAVWGGTDTQYF	TGCGCCAGCAGCGGAGAAGCGGTCTGGGGGGGCACAGATACGCAGTATTTT
.	TRBV18	TRBJ2-5	.	CASSPYVQETQYF	TGTGCCAGCTCACCATATGTCCAAGAGACCCAGTACTTC
few	TRBV7-8	TRBJ2-7	.	CASSLVGGSQYF	TGTGCCAGCAGCTTAGTAGGAGGAAGTCAGTACTTC
.	TRBV14	TRBJ1-3	.	CASSLAGASGNTIYF	TGTGCCAGCAGCCTGGCTGGGGCCTCTGGAAACACCATATATTTT
few	TRBV24-1	TRBJ1-5	.	CATSIGGDQPQHF	TGTGCCACCAGTATTGGAGGGGATCAGCCCCAGCATTTT
.	TRBV20-1	TRBJ1-6	TRBD1	CSARDPGTGGGSPLHF	TGCAGTGCTAGAGACCCAGGGACAGGGGGAGGGTCACCCCTCCACTTT
.	TRBV7-6	TRBJ2-1	TRBD2	CASMAGTTSNEQFF	TGTGCCAGCATGGCCGGGACTACCTCGAATGAGCAGTTCTTC
few	TRBV9	TRBJ2-1	.	CASGAGFGDEQFF	TGTGCCAGCGGGGCGGGATTTGGCGATGAGCAGTTCTTC
.	TRBV11-1	TRBJ2-1	.	CASSLEHRLGGSYNEQFF	TGTGCCAGCAGCTTGGAGCACAGATTGGGCGGCTCCTACAATGAGCAGTTCTTC
.	TRBV5-1	TRBJ2-1	.	CASSLVPGTDEQFF	TGCGCCAGCAGCTTGGTGCCGGGGACCGATGAGCAGTTCTTC
few	TRBV20-1	TRBJ2-3	.	CSARGHPAGTDTQYF	TGCAGTGCTAGAGGACACCCGGCTGGCACAGATACGCAGTATTTT
.	TRBV6-2/TRBV6-3	TRBJ1-1	.	CASSSTPGRGARSYTEAFF	TGTGCCAGCAGTTCGACCCCGGGAAGGGGGGCGCGGTCTTACACTGAAGCTTTCTTT
few	TRBV5-6	TRBJ1-2	TRBD1	CASSNRDRVLYTF	TGTGCCAGCAGCAACCGGGACAGGGTCCTCTACACCTTC
.	TRBV7-8	TRBJ1-2	TRBD1	CASSLSGQDYGYTF	TGTGCCAGCAGCTTATCGGGACAGGACTATGGCTACACCTTC
few	TRBV7-9	TRBJ2-5	TRBD1	CASSLWGQGAQETQYF	TGTGCCAGCAGCTTATGGGGGCAGGGGGCCCAAGAGACCCAGTACTTC
few	TRBV7-9	TRBJ2-1	TRBD1	CASSSSLQGNNEQFF	TGTGCCAGCAGCTCCTCCCTACAGGGGAACAATGAGCAGTTCTTC
.	TRBV7-3	TRBJ2-2	.	CASSAQNTGELFF	TGTGCCAGCAGCGCCCAGAACACCGGGGAGCTGTTTTTT
few	TRBV19	TRBJ1-1	TRBD1	CASSHGTGVTEAFF	TGTGCCAGTAGTCACGGGACAGGCGTCACTGAAGCTTTCTTT
few	TRBV27	TRBJ1-5	.	CASSFIGNGNQPQHF	TGTGCCAGCAGTTTTATAGGGAATGGCAATCAGCCCCAGCATTTT
few	TRBV20-1	TRBJ2-5	TRBD1	CSGTGGEKETQYF	TGCAGTGGAACAGGGGGAGAAAAAGAGACCCAGTACTTC
.	TRBV20-1	TRBJ1-1	.	CSAPYLNTEAFF	TGCAGTGCTCCTTATCTGAACACTGAAGCTTTCTTT
few	TRBV16	TRBJ1-5	TRBD1	CASSQGTGGVF	TGTGCCAGCAGCCAAGGGACAGGGGGCGTTTTT